These T cell receptor beta chains were read from a single sample in a study of CD8 T cells in ankylosing spondylitis. TCRdb itself ran the 5' RACE reads through MiXCR, one entry per CDR3 protein. The sample shows 250,000 to 300,000 distinct CDR3 sequences, about 18% of them seen only once. Sequenced material: blood, either unsorted or a sorted T cell fraction (not recorded which). Receptors originate from a male donor with ankylosing spondylitis or in good health (not recorded which). The CDR3 runs from the conserved cysteine through the conserved F or W. Clone size is not always given. Where it is, it says once, few, many or a class for expanded clones.

v_gene	abundance	j_gene	CDR3aa
TRBV4-1	few	TRBJ2-1	CASSQVLLAGPSYNEQFF
TRBV2	few	TRBJ2-5	CASRPTSGMGTQYF
TRBV10-3	-	TRBJ2-4	CAISNDVAGLAKNIQYF
TRBV27	many	TRBJ2-1	CASSLGEGGVQFF
TRBV29-1	many	TRBJ1-5	CSVGTDSNQPQHF
TRBV29-1	-	TRBJ2-5	CSVEEADRGETQYF
TRBV3-1	-	TRBJ2-7	CASSQDFWEGKDEQYF
TRBV3-1	many	TRBJ2-7	CASSRIPLTGVTYEQYF
TRBV20-1	few	TRBJ2-1	CSARGLAGDNEQFF
TRBV27	few	TRBJ2-1	CASSLSGGLNNEQFF
TRBV4-3	few	TRBJ2-1	CASSHRTTGPPSYNEQFF
TRBV12-3/TRBV12-4	many	TRBJ1-1	CASSLGTALMAFF
TRBV29-1	-	TRBJ2-7	CSVEDWGQGAYEQYF
TRBV4-3	many	TRBJ2-5	CASSQDRSGLLQETQYF
TRBV4-1	-	TRBJ2-5	CASSPRDAGRQETQYF
TRBV29-1	few	TRBJ2-7	CSVGSIRGRTYEQYF